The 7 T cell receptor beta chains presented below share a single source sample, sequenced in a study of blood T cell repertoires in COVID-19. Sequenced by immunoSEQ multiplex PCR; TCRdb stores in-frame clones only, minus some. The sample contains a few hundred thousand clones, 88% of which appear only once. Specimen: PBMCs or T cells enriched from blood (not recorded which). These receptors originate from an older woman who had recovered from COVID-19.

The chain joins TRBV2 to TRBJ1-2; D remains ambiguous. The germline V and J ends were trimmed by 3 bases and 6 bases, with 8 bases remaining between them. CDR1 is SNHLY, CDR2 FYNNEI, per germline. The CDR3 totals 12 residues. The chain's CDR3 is CASSEEQNGYTF. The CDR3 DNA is TGTGCCAGCAGTGAGGAACAGAATGGCTACACCTTC.

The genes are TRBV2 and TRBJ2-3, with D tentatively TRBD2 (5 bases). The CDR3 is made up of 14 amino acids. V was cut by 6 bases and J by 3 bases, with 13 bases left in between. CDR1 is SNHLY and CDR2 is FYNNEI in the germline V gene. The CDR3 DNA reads TGTGCCAGCAGCCCTGGACTTGTGACAGATACGCAGTATTTT. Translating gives CASSPGLVTDTQYF. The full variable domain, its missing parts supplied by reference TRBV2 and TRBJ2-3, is EPEVTQTPSHQVTQMGQEVILRCVPISNHLYFYWYRQILGQKVEFLVSFYNNEISEKSEIFDDQFSVERPDGSNFTLKIRSTKLEDSAMYFCASSPGLVTDTQYFGPGTRLTVL.

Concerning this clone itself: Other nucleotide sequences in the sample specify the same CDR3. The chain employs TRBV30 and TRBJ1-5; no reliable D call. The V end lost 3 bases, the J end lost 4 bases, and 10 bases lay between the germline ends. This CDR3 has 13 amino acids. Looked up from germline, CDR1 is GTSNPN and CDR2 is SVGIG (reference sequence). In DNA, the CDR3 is TGTGCCTGGAGCCGAGACATTAATCAGCCCCAGCATTTT. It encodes CAWSRDINQPQHF.

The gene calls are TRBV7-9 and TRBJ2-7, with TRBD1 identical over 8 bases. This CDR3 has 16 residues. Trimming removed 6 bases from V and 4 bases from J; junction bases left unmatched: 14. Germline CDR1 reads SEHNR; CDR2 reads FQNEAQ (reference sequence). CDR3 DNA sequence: TGTGCCAGCAGTGCAGGACAGGGCCGTCAGTCATACGAGCAGTACTTC. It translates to CASSAGQGRQSYEQYF.

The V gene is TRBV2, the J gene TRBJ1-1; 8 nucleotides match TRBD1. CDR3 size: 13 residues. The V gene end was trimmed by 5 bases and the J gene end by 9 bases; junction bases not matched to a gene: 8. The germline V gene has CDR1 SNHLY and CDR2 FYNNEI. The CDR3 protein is CASSLMDRAQAFF. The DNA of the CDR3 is TGTGCCAGCAGTCTGATGGACAGGGCCCAAGCTTTCTTT.

In DNA form, the CDR3 reads TGTGCCAGCAGCGTCACCGGGACTAGCGGATGGGATGAGCAGTTCTTC. Translating gives CASSVTGTSGWDEQFF. The chain recombines TRBV5-6 with TRBJ2-1; 11 bases map to TRBD2. The ends lost 4 bases at V and 8 bases at J; junction bases unmatched: 11. CDR3 length: 16 residues. Germline V gene sequence: CDR1 SGHDT, CDR2 YYEEEE.

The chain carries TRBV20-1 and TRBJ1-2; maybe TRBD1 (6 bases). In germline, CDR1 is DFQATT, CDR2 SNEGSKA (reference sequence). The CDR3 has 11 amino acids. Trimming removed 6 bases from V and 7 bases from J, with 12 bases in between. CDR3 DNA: TGCAGTGCCCGACAGGTTTCTGGCTACACCTTC. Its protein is CSARQVSGYTF.